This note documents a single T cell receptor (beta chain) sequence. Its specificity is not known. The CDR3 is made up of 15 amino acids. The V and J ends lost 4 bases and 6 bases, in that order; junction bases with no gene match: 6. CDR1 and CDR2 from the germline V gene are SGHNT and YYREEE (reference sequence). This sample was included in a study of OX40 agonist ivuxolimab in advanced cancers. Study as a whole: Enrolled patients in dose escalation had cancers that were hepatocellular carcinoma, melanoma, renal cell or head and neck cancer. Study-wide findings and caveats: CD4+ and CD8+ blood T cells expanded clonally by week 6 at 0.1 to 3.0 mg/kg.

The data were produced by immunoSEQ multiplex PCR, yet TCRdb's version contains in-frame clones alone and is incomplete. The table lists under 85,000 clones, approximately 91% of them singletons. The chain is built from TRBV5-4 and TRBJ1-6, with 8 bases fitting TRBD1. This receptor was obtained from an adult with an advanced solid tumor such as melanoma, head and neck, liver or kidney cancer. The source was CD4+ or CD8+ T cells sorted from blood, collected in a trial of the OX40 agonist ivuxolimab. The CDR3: CASSGGTGSNSPLHF. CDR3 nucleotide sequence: TGTGCCAGCAGCGGAGGGACAGGTTCTAATTCACCCCTCCACTTT.